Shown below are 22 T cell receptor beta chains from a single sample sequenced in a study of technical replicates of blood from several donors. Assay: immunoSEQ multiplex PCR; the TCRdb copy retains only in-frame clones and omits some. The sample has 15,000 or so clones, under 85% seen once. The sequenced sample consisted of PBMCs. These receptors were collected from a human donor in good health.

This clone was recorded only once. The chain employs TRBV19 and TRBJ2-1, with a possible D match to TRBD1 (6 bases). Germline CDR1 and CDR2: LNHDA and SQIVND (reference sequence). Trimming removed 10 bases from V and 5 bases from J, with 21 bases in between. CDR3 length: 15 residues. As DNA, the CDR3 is TGTGCCACCACGCCCACAGGGAGTCGAGACAATGAGCAGTTCTTC. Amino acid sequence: CATTPTGSRDNEQFF.

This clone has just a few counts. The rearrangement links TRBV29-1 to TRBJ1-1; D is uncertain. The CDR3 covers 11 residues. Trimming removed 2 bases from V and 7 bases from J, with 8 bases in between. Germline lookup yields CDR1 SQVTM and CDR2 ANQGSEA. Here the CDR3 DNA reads TGCAGCGTTGAAAAGATGCGTGAAGCTTTCTTT. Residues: CSVEKMREAFF. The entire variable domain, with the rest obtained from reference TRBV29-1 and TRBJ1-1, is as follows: SAVISQKPSRDICQRGTSLTIQCQVDSQVTMMFWYRQQPGQSLTLIATANQGSEATYESGFVIDKFPISRPNLTFSTLTVSNMSPEDSSIYLCSVEKMREAFFGQGTRLTVV.

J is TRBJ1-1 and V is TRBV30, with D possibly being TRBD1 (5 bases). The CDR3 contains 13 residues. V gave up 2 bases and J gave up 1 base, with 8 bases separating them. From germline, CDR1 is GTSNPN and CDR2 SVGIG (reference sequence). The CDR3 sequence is CAWSRGTNTEAFF. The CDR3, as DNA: TGTGCCTGGAGTAGGGGTACGAACACTGAAGCTTTCTTT.

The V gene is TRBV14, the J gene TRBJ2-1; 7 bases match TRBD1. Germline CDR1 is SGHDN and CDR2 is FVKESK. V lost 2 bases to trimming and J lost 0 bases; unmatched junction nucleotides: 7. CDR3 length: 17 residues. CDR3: CASSQTPGQSSYNEQFF. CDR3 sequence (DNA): TGTGCCAGCAGCCAAACTCCGGGACAGAGCTCCTACAATGAGCAGTTCTTC.

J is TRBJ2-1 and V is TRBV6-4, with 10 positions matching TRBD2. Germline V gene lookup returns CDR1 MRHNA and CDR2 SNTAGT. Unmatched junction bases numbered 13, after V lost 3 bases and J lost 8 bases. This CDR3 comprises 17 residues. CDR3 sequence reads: CASSEASGRLLPHEQFF. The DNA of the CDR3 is TGTGCCAGCAGTGAAGCTAGCGGGAGATTGCTCCCCCATGAGCAGTTCTTC.

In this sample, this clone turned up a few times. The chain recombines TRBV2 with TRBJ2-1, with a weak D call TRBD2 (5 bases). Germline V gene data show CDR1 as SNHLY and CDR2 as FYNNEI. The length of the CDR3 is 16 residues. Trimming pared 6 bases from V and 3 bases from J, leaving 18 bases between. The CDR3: CASSGGWEKHYNEQFF. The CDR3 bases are TGTGCCAGCAGCGGAGGATGGGAAAAGCACTACAATGAGCAGTTCTTC.

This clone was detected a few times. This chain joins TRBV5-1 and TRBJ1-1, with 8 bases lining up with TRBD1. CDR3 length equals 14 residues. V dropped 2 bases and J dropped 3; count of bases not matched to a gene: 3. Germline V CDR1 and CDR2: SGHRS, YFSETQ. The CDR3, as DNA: TGCGCCAGCAGCTTCCAGGGGGCGTACACTGAAGCTTTCTTT. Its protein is CASSFQGAYTEAFF.

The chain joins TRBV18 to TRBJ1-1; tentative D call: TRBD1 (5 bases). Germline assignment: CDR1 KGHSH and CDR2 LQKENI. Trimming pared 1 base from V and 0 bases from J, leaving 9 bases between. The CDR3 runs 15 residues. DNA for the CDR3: TGTGCCAGCTCACCACGCCAGGGTATGAACACTGAAGCTTTCTTT. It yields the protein CASSPRQGMNTEAFF.

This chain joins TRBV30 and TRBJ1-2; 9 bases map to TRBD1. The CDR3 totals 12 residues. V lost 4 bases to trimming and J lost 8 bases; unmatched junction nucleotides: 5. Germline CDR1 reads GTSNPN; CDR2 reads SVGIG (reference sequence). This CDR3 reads CAWIQGAGGYTF. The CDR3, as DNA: TGTGCCTGGATACAGGGGGCGGGGGGCTACACCTTC.

CDR3 nucleotides: TGCGCCAGCAGCTTGGATCCAGGATCGCCATTTGGCGAGCAGTACTTC. Residues: CASSLDPGSPFGEQYF. The chain is built from TRBV5-1 and TRBJ2-7; D ambiguous. CDR1 is SGHRS, CDR2 YFSETQ, per germline. With 0 bases removed from V and 6 bases from J, the gap between germline ends came to 19 bases. The CDR3 is 16 residues long.

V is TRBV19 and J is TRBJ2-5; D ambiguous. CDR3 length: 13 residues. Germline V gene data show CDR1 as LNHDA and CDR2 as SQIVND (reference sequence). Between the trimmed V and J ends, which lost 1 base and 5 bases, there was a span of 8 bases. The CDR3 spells CASSIALVETQYF. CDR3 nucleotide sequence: TGTGCCAGTAGTATAGCTCTTGTCGAGACCCAGTACTTC.

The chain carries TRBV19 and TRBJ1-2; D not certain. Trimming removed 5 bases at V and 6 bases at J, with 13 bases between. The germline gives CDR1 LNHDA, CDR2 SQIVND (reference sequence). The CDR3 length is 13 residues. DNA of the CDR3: TGTGCCAGTAGTTTCGGTGGTTTCGATGGCTACACCTTC. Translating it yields CASSFGGFDGYTF.

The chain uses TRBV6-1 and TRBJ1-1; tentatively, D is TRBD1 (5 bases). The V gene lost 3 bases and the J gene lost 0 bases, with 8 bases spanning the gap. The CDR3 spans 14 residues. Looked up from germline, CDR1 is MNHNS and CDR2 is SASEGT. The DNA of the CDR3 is TGTGCCAGCAGTGACCCAGGGATGAACACTGAAGCTTTCTTT. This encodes CASSDPGMNTEAFF.

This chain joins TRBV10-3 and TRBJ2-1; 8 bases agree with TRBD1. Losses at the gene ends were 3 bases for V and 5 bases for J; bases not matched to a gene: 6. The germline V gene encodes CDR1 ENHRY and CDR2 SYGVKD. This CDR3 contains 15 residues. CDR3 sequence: CAISETGQVHNEQFF. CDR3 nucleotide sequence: TGTGCCATCAGTGAAACGGGACAGGTTCACAATGAGCAGTTCTTC.

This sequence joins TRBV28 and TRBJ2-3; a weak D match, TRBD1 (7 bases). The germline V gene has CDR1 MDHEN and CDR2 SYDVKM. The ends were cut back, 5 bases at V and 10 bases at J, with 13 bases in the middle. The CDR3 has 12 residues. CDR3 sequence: CASSIDREAQYF. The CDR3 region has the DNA TGTGCCAGCAGTATAGACAGGGAGGCGCAGTATTTT.

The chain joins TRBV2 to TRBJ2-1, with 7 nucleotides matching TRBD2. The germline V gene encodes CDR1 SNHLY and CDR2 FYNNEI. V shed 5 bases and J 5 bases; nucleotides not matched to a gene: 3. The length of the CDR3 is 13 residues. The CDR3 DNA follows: TGTGCCAGCAGTAGGGACTACCACAATGAGCAGTTCTTC. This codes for CASSRDYHNEQFF.

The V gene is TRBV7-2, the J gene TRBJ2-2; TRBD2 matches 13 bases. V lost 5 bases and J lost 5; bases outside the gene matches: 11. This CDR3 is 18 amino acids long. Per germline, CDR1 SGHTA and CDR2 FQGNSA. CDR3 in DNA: TGTGCCAGCAGCCCAGCGGGACTAGCGGGAAGCGGGACCGGGGAGCTGTTTTTT. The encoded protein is CASSPAGLAGSGTGELFF.

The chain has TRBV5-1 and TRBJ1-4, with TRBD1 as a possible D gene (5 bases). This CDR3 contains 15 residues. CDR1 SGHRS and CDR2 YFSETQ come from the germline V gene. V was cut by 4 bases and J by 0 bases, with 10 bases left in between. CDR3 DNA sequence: TGCGCCAGCAGCAGCCAGGGTGCAACTAATGAAAAACTGTTTTTT. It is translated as CASSSQGATNEKLFF. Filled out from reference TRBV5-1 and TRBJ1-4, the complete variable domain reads KAGVTQTPRYLIKTRGQQVTLSCSPISGHRSVSWYQQTPGQGLQFLFEYFSETQRNKGNFPGRFSGRQFSNSRSEMNVSTLELGDSALYLCASSSQGATNEKLFFGSGTQLSVL.

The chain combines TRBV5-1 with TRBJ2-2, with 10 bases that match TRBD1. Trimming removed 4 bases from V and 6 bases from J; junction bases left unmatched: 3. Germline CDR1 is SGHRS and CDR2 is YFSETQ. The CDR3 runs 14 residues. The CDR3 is CASSMGQGSGELFF. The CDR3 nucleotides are TGCGCCAGCAGCATGGGACAGGGGTCCGGGGAGCTGTTTTTT.

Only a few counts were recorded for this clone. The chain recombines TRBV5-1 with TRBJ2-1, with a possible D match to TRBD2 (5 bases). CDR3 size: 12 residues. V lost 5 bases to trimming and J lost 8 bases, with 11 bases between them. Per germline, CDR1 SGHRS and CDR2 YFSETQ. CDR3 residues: CASRASSHEQFF. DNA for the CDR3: TGCGCCAGCAGGGCTAGCTCCCATGAGCAGTTCTTC.

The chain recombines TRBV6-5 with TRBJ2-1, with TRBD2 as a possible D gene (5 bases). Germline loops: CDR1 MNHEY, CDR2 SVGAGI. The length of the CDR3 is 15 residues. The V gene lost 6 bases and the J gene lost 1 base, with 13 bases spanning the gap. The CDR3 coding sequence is TGTGCCAGCAGGCTTAGCGCTAGGTCCTACAATGAGCAGTTCTTC. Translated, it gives CASRLSARSYNEQFF.

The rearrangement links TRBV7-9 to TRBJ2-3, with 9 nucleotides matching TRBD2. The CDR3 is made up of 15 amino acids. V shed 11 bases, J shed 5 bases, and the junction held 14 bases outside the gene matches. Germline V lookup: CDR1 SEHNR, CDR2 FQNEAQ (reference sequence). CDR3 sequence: CALGTGSGSGDTQYF. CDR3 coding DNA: TGTGCCTTGGGAACCGGTAGCGGGAGTGGAGATACGCAGTATTTT.